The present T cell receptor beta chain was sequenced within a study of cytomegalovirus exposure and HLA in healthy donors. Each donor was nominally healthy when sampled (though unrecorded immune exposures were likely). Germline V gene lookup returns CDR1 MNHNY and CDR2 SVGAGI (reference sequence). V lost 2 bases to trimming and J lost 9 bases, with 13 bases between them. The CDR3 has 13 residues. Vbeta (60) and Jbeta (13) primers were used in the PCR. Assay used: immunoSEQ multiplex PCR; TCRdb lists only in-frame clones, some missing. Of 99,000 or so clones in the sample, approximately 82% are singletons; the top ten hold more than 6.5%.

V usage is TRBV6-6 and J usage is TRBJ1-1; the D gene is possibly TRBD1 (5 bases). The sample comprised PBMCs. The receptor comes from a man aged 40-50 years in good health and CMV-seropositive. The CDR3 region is CASSYGAPQKAFF. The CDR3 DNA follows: TGTGCCAGCAGTTACGGGGCCCCGCAAAAAGCTTTCTTT.